This paragraph reports one TCR beta chain. Trimming stripped 6 bases from V and 6 bases from J, with 11 bases between. The germline V gene encodes CDR1 LNHDA and CDR2 SQIVND (reference sequence). The CDR3 sequence is 13 residues long. How the authors handled the data: Estimated nucleated cell counts came from reference gene primer amplification. Profiled with immunoSEQ multiplex PCR; TCRdb holds only in-frame clones, not every one. Clonal size and the V and J genes are those of that table, whereas D and trimming came from the DNA. The table lists some 250,000 clones, approximately 86% of them singletons, with about 3% in the top ten. The data were taken from a study of blood T cell repertoires in COVID-19. In the study overall: The analysed material was cDNA or gDNA that came from T cells, B-cell-depleted T cells, or PBMCs.

The sample comprised peripheral blood. This sequence was found in a woman in her twenties or thirties who had recovered from COVID-19. The chain recombines TRBV19 with TRBJ1-4; maybe TRBD1 (5 bases). The CDR3 nucleotides read TGTGCCAGTAGGATTACAGGTTATGAAAAACTGTTTTTT. Protein product: CASRITGYEKLFF.